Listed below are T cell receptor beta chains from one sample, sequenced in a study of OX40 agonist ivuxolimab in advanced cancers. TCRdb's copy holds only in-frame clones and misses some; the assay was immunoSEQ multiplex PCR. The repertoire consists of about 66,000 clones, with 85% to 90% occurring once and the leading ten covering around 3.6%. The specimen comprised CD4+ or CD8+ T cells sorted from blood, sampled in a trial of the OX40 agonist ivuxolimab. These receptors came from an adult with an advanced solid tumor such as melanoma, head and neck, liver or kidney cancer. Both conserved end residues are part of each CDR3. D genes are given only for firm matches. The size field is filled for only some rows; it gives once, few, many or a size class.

CDR3nt: TGTGCCAGCAGCTTAGAAGGTCAAGGATCAGATACGCAGTATTTT
CDR3aa: CASSLEGQGSDTQYF
j_gene: TRBJ2-3
v_gene: TRBV11-3
d_gene: NA
abundance: NA

CDR3nt: TGTGCCAGCAGCTTGGTTGCCGCACTTAACTATGGCTACACCTTC
CDR3aa: CASSLVAALNYGYTF
j_gene: TRBJ1-2
v_gene: TRBV5-8
d_gene: NA
abundance: few

CDR3nt: TGTGCCAGCAGTCCCAGGGGGCAGACAGATACGCAGTATTTT
CDR3aa: CASSPRGQTDTQYF
j_gene: TRBJ2-3
v_gene: TRBV2
d_gene: TRBD1
abundance: NA

CDR3nt: TGTGCCAGTAGTCCACGACGGGCAAGCTCTGGAAACACCATATATTTT
CDR3aa: CASSPRRASSGNTIYF
j_gene: TRBJ1-3
v_gene: TRBV19
d_gene: NA
abundance: NA

CDR3nt: TGTGCCACCAATATAGGGGGTGAGGGCTATGGCTACACCTTC
CDR3aa: CATNIGGEGYGYTF
j_gene: TRBJ1-2
v_gene: TRBV28
d_gene: NA
abundance: NA

CDR3nt: TGTGCCAGCAGCTTACGGGGAGGGGGCTTGAACACTGAAGCTTTCTTT
CDR3aa: CASSLRGGGLNTEAFF
j_gene: TRBJ1-1
v_gene: TRBV7-2
d_gene: TRBD1
abundance: NA

CDR3nt: TGTGCCAGCTCACCACTTTCGGGGGCCTACAATGAGCAGTTCTTC
CDR3aa: CASSPLSGAYNEQFF
j_gene: TRBJ2-1
v_gene: TRBV18
d_gene: NA
abundance: NA

CDR3nt: TGTGCCAGCGCGAGAAAGTCGGACACTGAAGCTTTCTTT
CDR3aa: CASARKSDTEAFF
j_gene: TRBJ1-1
v_gene: TRBV28
d_gene: NA
abundance: once

CDR3nt: TGTGCCAGCAGCAGGAGGACAGGGCCTGAAGCTTTCTTT
CDR3aa: CASSRRTGPEAFF
j_gene: TRBJ1-1
v_gene: TRBV7-2
d_gene: TRBD1
abundance: NA

CDR3nt: TGTGCCAGCAGCCATCAGACGAACACTGAAGCTTTCTTT
CDR3aa: CASSHQTNTEAFF
j_gene: TRBJ1-1
v_gene: TRBV14
d_gene: NA
abundance: few

CDR3nt: TGTGCCAGCAGGGCGGCAGGGCGAGAGACCCAGTACTTC
CDR3aa: CASRAAGRETQYF
j_gene: TRBJ2-5
v_gene: TRBV6-1
d_gene: NA
abundance: NA

CDR3nt: TGTGCCAGCAGCTCTGACACCACCGGGGAGCTGTTTTTT
CDR3aa: CASSSDTTGELFF
j_gene: TRBJ2-2
v_gene: TRBV7-6
d_gene: NA
abundance: once

CDR3nt: TGCGCCAGCAACTGGGACTGGGGCTACGAGCAGTACTTC
CDR3aa: CASNWDWGYEQYF
j_gene: TRBJ2-7
v_gene: TRBV10-2
d_gene: NA
abundance: NA

CDR3nt: TGTGCCAGCAGCCTACTTAACGGGAACACTGAAGCTTTCTTT
CDR3aa: CASSLLNGNTEAFF
j_gene: TRBJ1-1
v_gene: TRBV28
d_gene: NA
abundance: NA

CDR3nt: TGTGCCAGCAGCGGGGGGTCTCTCTCTGGAAACACCATATATTTT
CDR3aa: CASSGGSLSGNTIYF
j_gene: TRBJ1-3
v_gene: TRBV5-4
d_gene: NA
abundance: few

CDR3nt: TGCAGTGCTACGGACAGATATGGCTACACCTTC
CDR3aa: CSATDRYGYTF
j_gene: TRBJ1-2
v_gene: TRBV20-1
d_gene: NA
abundance: NA

CDR3nt: TGTGCCAGCAGCAAAGTTAGGACTAGCCTCCCCGCAGATACGCAGTATTTT
CDR3aa: CASSKVRTSLPADTQYF
j_gene: TRBJ2-3
v_gene: TRBV21-1
d_gene: NA
abundance: NA

CDR3nt: TGCGCCAGCAGCCAAGATCGCATGGGAGGGCGGGAGCTGTTTTTT
CDR3aa: CASSQDRMGGRELFF
j_gene: TRBJ2-2
v_gene: TRBV4-3
d_gene: TRBD2
abundance: NA

CDR3nt: TGTGCCAGCAGTCGAGGTGGCGGCTACACCTTC
CDR3aa: CASSRGGGYTF
j_gene: TRBJ1-2
v_gene: TRBV2
d_gene: NA
abundance: NA

CDR3nt: TGCGCCAGCAGCCAAGATCAAGACCTCACAGATACGCAGTATTTT
CDR3aa: CASSQDQDLTDTQYF
j_gene: TRBJ2-3
v_gene: TRBV4-1
d_gene: NA
abundance: NA

CDR3nt: TGTGCCAGCAGCTCGGGACAGGGGGCCGCGAGGGATGGCTACACCTTC
CDR3aa: CASSSGQGAARDGYTF
j_gene: TRBJ1-2
v_gene: TRBV5-5
d_gene: TRBD1
abundance: NA

CDR3nt: TGTGCCAGCAGCTATCCGGGCTCGCTCCCCCGTGAAGCTTTCTTT
CDR3aa: CASSYPGSLPREAFF
j_gene: TRBJ1-1
v_gene: TRBV7-8
d_gene: NA
abundance: NA

CDR3nt: TGTGCCAGCAGCCCCTGGTCGCAGCGCCCGAAGGACTATGGCTACACCTTC
CDR3aa: CASSPWSQRPKDYGYTF
j_gene: TRBJ1-2
v_gene: TRBV7-9
d_gene: NA
abundance: NA

CDR3nt: TGTGCCAGCTCACCTTATAAGGAGGGCTACACCTTC
CDR3aa: CASSPYKEGYTF
j_gene: TRBJ1-2
v_gene: TRBV18
d_gene: NA
abundance: NA

CDR3nt: TGTGCCAGCAGCGTCACAGATACGCAGTATTTT
CDR3aa: CASSVTDTQYF
j_gene: TRBJ2-3
v_gene: TRBV11-1
d_gene: NA
abundance: NA

CDR3nt: TGTGCCAGCAGCGTAGACTCCCTGAACACTGAAGCTTTCTTT
CDR3aa: CASSVDSLNTEAFF
j_gene: TRBJ1-1
v_gene: TRBV9
d_gene: NA
abundance: NA

CDR3nt: TGTGCCAGCAGCACCGAACTAGATACCGGGGAGCTGTTTTTT
CDR3aa: CASSTELDTGELFF
j_gene: TRBJ2-2
v_gene: TRBV7-9
d_gene: NA
abundance: NA

CDR3nt: TGTGCCAGCAGCGGTAACCCACAGGGTTTAGGCGGGGAGCTGTTTTTT
CDR3aa: CASSGNPQGLGGELFF
j_gene: TRBJ2-2
v_gene: TRBV11-3
d_gene: NA
abundance: NA

CDR3nt: TGTGCCAGCAGGCCGGGACAGTCCCCTTACGAGCAGTACTTC
CDR3aa: CASRPGQSPYEQYF
j_gene: TRBJ2-7
v_gene: TRBV27
d_gene: TRBD1
abundance: once

CDR3nt: TGTGCCAGCAGTTTAAATAGCGCTGAGCAGTTCTTC
CDR3aa: CASSLNSAEQFF
j_gene: TRBJ2-1
v_gene: TRBV28
d_gene: NA
abundance: NA

CDR3nt: TGTGCCAGCAGCCAGGGTCGGGGAACTGAAGCTTTCTTT
CDR3aa: CASSQGRGTEAFF
j_gene: TRBJ1-1
v_gene: TRBV7-6
d_gene: NA
abundance: NA

CDR3nt: TGTGCCAGCACACTGATGGCACAGGGGCGGCAGTACTTC
CDR3aa: CASTLMAQGRQYF
j_gene: TRBJ2-7
v_gene: TRBV5-8
d_gene: TRBD1
abundance: NA

CDR3nt: TGTGCCAGCAGTTATAGCACCTTC
CDR3aa: CASSYSTF
j_gene: TRBJ1-2
v_gene: TRBV2
d_gene: NA
abundance: NA

CDR3nt: TGTGCCAGCTCACCCCTAAAGGGCAGAAATGAGCAGTTCTTC
CDR3aa: CASSPLKGRNEQFF
j_gene: TRBJ2-1
v_gene: TRBV18
d_gene: NA
abundance: NA

CDR3nt: TGTGCCAGCAGCCCACGTCTGGTGGAGGGGAATGAGCAGTTCTTC
CDR3aa: CASSPRLVEGNEQFF
j_gene: TRBJ2-1
v_gene: TRBV7-9
d_gene: NA
abundance: NA

CDR3nt: TGTGCCTGGAGTGATAGAAACACCATATATTTT
CDR3aa: CAWSDRNTIYF
j_gene: TRBJ1-3
v_gene: TRBV30
d_gene: NA
abundance: NA

CDR3nt: TGCGCCAGCAGCTCGGAGTGGGGGTACAATGAGCAGTTCTTC
CDR3aa: CASSSEWGYNEQFF
j_gene: TRBJ2-1
v_gene: TRBV5-1
d_gene: NA
abundance: NA

CDR3nt: TGTGCCAGCAGCCCAGGGGACCGGGCAGGGAGCCCACAAGAGACCCAGTACTTC
CDR3aa: CASSPGDRAGSPQETQYF
j_gene: TRBJ2-5
v_gene: TRBV7-9
d_gene: NA
abundance: few

CDR3nt: TGTGCCAGCAGCGGGACAGGGGGCATGGGGACCCAGTACTTC
CDR3aa: CASSGTGGMGTQYF
j_gene: TRBJ2-5
v_gene: TRBV9
d_gene: TRBD1
abundance: few

CDR3nt: TGCGCCAGCAGCTTGGCTGGTGATCAGCCCCAGCATTTT
CDR3aa: CASSLAGDQPQHF
j_gene: TRBJ1-5
v_gene: TRBV5-1
d_gene: NA
abundance: NA